A single sample gave rise to the 31 T cell receptor beta chains below, sequenced in a study of response to subunit inactivated influenza vaccine. TCRdb re-called the RT-PCR reads through MiXCR, storing one row per CDR3 protein. Among more than 450,000 distinct CDR3 sequences listed, roughly 10% were seen once. These data also formed part of another study, on T cells expressing NK-cell markers. That publication notes: UMIs accompanied the 5'RACE template switching by which TCR beta cDNA was made.

The sample in question was PBMCs from blood, obtained on the day of vaccination. The source is a man between 50 and 59 years old who received an inactivated influenza vaccine.

Only a few counts were recorded for this clonotype. V usage is TRBV2 and J usage is TRBJ1-2, with D possibly TRBD1 on 6 matching bases. From germline, CDR1 is SNHLY and CDR2 FYNNEI. The CDR3 length is 13 residues. V was cut by 8 bases and J by 4 bases, with 14 bases left in between. The CDR3 DNA follows: TGTGCCAGCGCCGGTCAGGGGAGCTATGGCTACACCTTC. This encodes CASAGQGSYGYTF.

This clonotype was seen at least ten times. The chain employs TRBV20-1 and TRBJ2-5; 11 bases are shared with TRBD2. This CDR3 is built from 14 residues. Germline V gives CDR1 DFQATT, CDR2 SNEGSKA (reference sequence). The junction had 0 bases not matched to a gene; V was cut back by 1 base and J by 2 bases. CDR3 coding DNA: TGCAGTGCTAGAGGGACTAGCGGGCAAGAGACCCAGTACTTC. It yields the protein CSARGTSGQETQYF.

The chain couples TRBV7-6 to TRBJ2-5; no clear D gene. The germline gives CDR1 SGHVS, CDR2 FNYEAQ. The CDR3 sequence is 15 residues long. Trimming removed 1 base at V and 2 bases at J, with 11 bases between. The CDR3 DNA is TGTGCCAGCAGCTTAGGGGCTAGTCCGCAAGAGACCCAGTACTTC. Translating gives CASSLGASPQETQYF.

There are a few counts of this clonotype. This rearrangement joins TRBV7-9 to TRBJ2-5, with TRBD2 as a possible D gene (5 bases). The CDR3 length is 13 residues. CDR1 is SEHNR, CDR2 FQNEAQ, per germline (reference sequence). V lost 5 bases, J lost 5 bases, and 12 bases lay in between. The CDR3 protein is CASSEGGKETQYF. Here the CDR3 DNA reads TGTGCCAGCAGCGAGGGTGGCAAGGAGACCCAGTACTTC.

The gene calls are TRBV4-1 and TRBJ2-7; D is possibly TRBD2 (5 bases). Per germline, CDR1 MGHRA and CDR2 YSYEKL. With 0 bases removed from V and 3 bases from J, the gap between germline ends came to 9 bases. The CDR3 has 14 amino acids. The CDR3 DNA reads as TGCGCCAGCAGCCAAGAACCGGGGAACTACGAGCAGTACTTC. The encoded protein is CASSQEPGNYEQYF.

The CDR3, as DNA: TGTGCCAGCAGTGACGAAGGGAACACCGGGGAGCTGTTTTTT. Protein: CASSDEGNTGELFF. The chain recombines TRBV6-4 with TRBJ2-2; D not certain. V lost 2 bases, J lost 1 base, and 5 bases lay in between. This CDR3 has 14 amino acids. CDR1 is MRHNA and CDR2 is SNTAGT in the germline V gene.

The chain couples TRBV7-3 to TRBJ1-2; D unclear. CDR3 length: 13 residues. Trimming took 5 bases from V and 7 from J, leaving 14 bases between them. Germline V lookup: CDR1 SGHTA, CDR2 FQGTGA. The CDR3 is CASSQSGKAGYTF. The CDR3 DNA follows: TGTGCCAGCAGCCAATCGGGGAAAGCTGGCTACACCTTC.

This clonotype was seen repeatedly, ten times or more. The genes are TRBV12-3 or TRBV12-4 and TRBJ1-6; TRBD1 aligns across 7 bases. The CDR3 is 14 residues long. With 6 bases clipped from V and 1 base from J, the junction kept 0 bases outside the gene matches. CDR3 sequence reads: CASRQGSYNSPLHF. CDR3 DNA: TGTGCCAGCAGACAGGGGTCCTATAATTCACCCCTCCACTTT.

This clonotype came up many times. DNA of the CDR3: TGCAGCGTCACAGGGACAGGGGGGTACGAGCAGTACTTC. Protein: CSVTGTGGYEQYF. The V call is TRBV29-1, the J call TRBJ2-7; 11 bases agree with TRBD1. There are 13 residues in the CDR3. J lost 4 bases, V lost 6 bases, and 5 bases had no gene match. Germline CDR1 reads SQVTM; CDR2 reads ANQGSEA.

This clonotype occurred a few times. J is TRBJ2-1 and V is TRBV5-1; 8 nucleotides match TRBD2. This CDR3 has 14 amino acids. V trimming: 5 bases; J trimming: 6 bases; junction bases outside the gene matches: 7. Germline CDR1 and CDR2: SGHRS and YFSETQ. For the CDR3, the DNA is TGCGCCAGCAGGCGCCGGGAGGGGCTCAATGAGCAGTTCTTC. Translation gives CASRRREGLNEQFF.

Only a few counts were recorded for this clonotype. V usage is TRBV4-3 and J usage is TRBJ2-1, with 11 bases lining up with TRBD1. V gave up 3 bases and J gave up 2 bases; unmatched junction bases: 3. CDR3 length: 16 amino acids. The germline V gene encodes CDR1 LGHNA and CDR2 YSLEER. The CDR3 nucleotides are TGCGCCAGCAGCCACCCGGGACAGGGGGCCTACAATGAGCAGTTCTTC. Its translation is CASSHPGQGAYNEQFF.

The chain carries TRBV12-3 or TRBV12-4 and TRBJ2-7; TRBD1 aligns across 7 bases. Germline trimming cut 6 bases from V and 0 bases from J; bases unmatched to any gene: 8. This CDR3 contains 15 residues. The CDR3 spells CASSSDRRSSYEQYF. In DNA form, the CDR3 reads TGTGCCAGCAGCTCGGACAGGAGGAGCTCCTACGAGCAGTACTTC.

This clonotype was counted a few times. The rearrangement uses TRBV19 and TRBJ2-5; D is uncertain. Germline values: CDR1 LNHDA, CDR2 SQIVND (reference sequence). The CDR3 sequence is 16 residues long. V was pared by 6 bases and J by 3 bases, with 20 bases between. DNA of the CDR3: TGTGCCAGTAGCCCCCTTGCGGCGGTTACGAAAGAGACCCAGTACTTC. Translation: CASSPLAAVTKETQYF. Full variable domain (outside the CDR3, taken from reference TRBV19 and TRBJ2-5): DGGITQSPKYLFRKEGQNVTLSCEQNLNHDAMYWYRQDPGQGLRLIYYSQIVNDFQKGDIAEGYSVSREKKESFPLTVTSAQKNPTAFYLCASSPLAAVTKETQYFGPGTRLLVL.

In its sample, this clonotype was seen a few times. The V gene is TRBV5-1, the J gene TRBJ2-1, with TRBD2 matching over 9 bases. Trimming removed 4 bases from V and 2 bases from J; junction bases left unmatched: 7. Germline CDR1 reads SGHRS; CDR2 reads YFSETQ. The CDR3 sequence is 16 residues long. CDR3 amino acids: CASSTIAGEPYNEQFF. The CDR3 bases are TGCGCCAGCAGCACAATAGCGGGAGAGCCCTACAATGAGCAGTTCTTC.

This clonotype was picked up a small number of times. The J gene is TRBJ2-1, the V gene TRBV12-3 or TRBV12-4; perhaps TRBD2 as D (6 bases). The CDR3 runs to 14 residues. The V gene lost 1 base and the J gene lost 11 bases, with 15 bases spanning the gap. The DNA of the CDR3 is TGTGCCAGCAGTTTAGGGCAGTTGGGCGGGAAGCAGTTCTTC. It translates to CASSLGQLGGKQFF.

Ten or more counts support this clonotype. The J gene is TRBJ1-4, the V gene TRBV20-1; weak D call: TRBD1 (6 bases). The CDR3 totals 15 residues. The V gene's germline CDR1 is DFQATT and CDR2 SNEGSKA (reference sequence). Trimming shortened V by 5 bases and J by 0 bases, and 13 bases separated the two germline ends. CDR3 sequence reads: CSADVPGATNEKLFF. CDR3 nucleotide sequence: TGCAGTGCTGACGTTCCAGGGGCAACTAATGAAAAACTGTTTTTT.

J is TRBJ2-5 and V is TRBV5-1; 13 nucleotides line up with TRBD2. The CDR3 runs 17 residues. The V segment lost 4 bases and the J segment 2 bases; nucleotides outside the gene matches: 8. CDR1 SGHRS and CDR2 YFSETQ come from the germline V gene. This CDR3 is CASSQARTSGRQETQYF. The CDR3 bases are TGCGCCAGCAGCCAGGCAAGGACTAGCGGGAGACAAGAGACCCAGTACTTC.

There are a few counts of this clonotype. The chain uses TRBV5-6 and TRBJ2-1; tentative D call: TRBD2 (6 bases). The CDR3 totals 13 residues. V gave up 2 bases and J gave up 5 bases, with 8 bases separating them. Germline V gene data show CDR1 as SGHDT and CDR2 as YYEEEE. As DNA, the CDR3 is TGTGCCAGCAGCTTTAGCGGAGACAATGAGCAGTTCTTC. Its translation is CASSFSGDNEQFF.

This clonotype was seen a handful of times. The rearrangement joins TRBV30 to TRBJ2-5; D is unclear. Trimming shortened V by 0 bases and J by 5 bases, and 10 bases separated the two germline ends. This CDR3 is 13 amino acids long. CDR1 and CDR2 from the germline V gene are GTSNPN and SVGIG (reference sequence). The DNA for the CDR3 is TGTGCCTGGAGTGTAGGCACCCGGGAGACCCAGTACTTC. This sequence encodes CAWSVGTRETQYF.

This clonotype was seen more than once but under ten times. V and J are TRBV7-9 and TRBJ2-3, with D possibly being TRBD2 (5 bases). The germline V and J ends were trimmed by 6 bases and 0 bases, with 13 bases remaining between them. Per the germline V gene, CDR1 is SEHNR and CDR2 is FQNEAQ (reference sequence). The CDR3 loop spans 15 amino acids. This chain's CDR3 is CASSQLGQSTDTQYF. CDR3 nucleotides: TGTGCCAGCAGTCAACTAGGGCAGAGCACAGATACGCAGTATTTT.

The chain links TRBV12-3 or TRBV12-4 to TRBJ2-1; weak D call: TRBD2 (6 bases). V was clipped by 4 bases and J by 12 bases, with 16 bases between them. This CDR3 comprises 13 residues. The CDR3 coding sequence is TGTGCCAGCAGTTCTCGCCAGGGAGCGGGGCAGTTCTTC. It translates to CASSSRQGAGQFF.

This clonotype came up a few times. This chain uses TRBV7-9 with TRBJ2-5; unclear D gene. V was shortened by 5 bases and J by 5 bases, with 15 bases between the two germline ends. Germline V lookup: CDR1 SEHNR, CDR2 FQNEAQ (reference sequence). The CDR3 extends over 14 amino acids. CDR3 protein: CASSPSSVAETQYF. CDR3 coding DNA: TGTGCCAGCAGCCCCTCTAGTGTTGCGGAGACCCAGTACTTC.

V is TRBV18 and J is TRBJ1-1; D is unresolved. This CDR3 contains 13 residues. V was shortened by 1 base and J by 3 bases, with 6 bases between the two germline ends. Germline V CDR1 and CDR2: KGHSH, LQKENI. CDR3 in amino acids: CASSPRVDTEAFF. CDR3 DNA: TGTGCCAGCTCACCACGGGTTGACACTGAAGCTTTCTTT.

This clonotype has ten or more counts. The V gene is TRBV5-1, the J gene TRBJ2-3; no firm D call. This CDR3 has 12 amino acids. Germline CDR1 SGHRS, CDR2 YFSETQ. V was pared by 4 bases and J by 2 bases, with 5 bases between. The CDR3, as DNA: TGCGCCAGCAGCGACCTCACAGATACGCAGTATTTT. Translating it yields CASSDLTDTQYF.

V usage is TRBV12-3 or TRBV12-4 and J usage is TRBJ2-4, with TRBD2 matching over 8 bases. Unmatched junction bases numbered 6, after V lost 7 bases and J lost 1 base. The CDR3 has 15 residues. CDR3 DNA: TGTGCCAGCACCTCTTCTAGCGGGGCCAAAAACATTCAGTACTTC. Encoded protein: CASTSSSGAKNIQYF.

The chain has TRBV20-1 and TRBJ2-2; D not certain. The CDR3 has 15 residues. In germline, CDR1 is DFQATT, CDR2 SNEGSKA (reference sequence). V lost 2 bases, J lost 1 base, and 11 bases lay in between. DNA of the CDR3: TGCAGTGCTAGAAGCCGGGCGGTGAACACCGGGGAGCTGTTTTTT. The encoded protein is CSARSRAVNTGELFF.

The V and J genes are TRBV5-1 and TRBJ2-7; 10 nucleotides line up with TRBD2. The CDR3 consists of 17 residues. V trimming: 0 bases; J trimming: 1 base; junction bases outside the gene matches: 7. Germline CDR1 and CDR2: SGHRS and YFSETQ. This chain's CDR3 is CASSLGPLAGASYEQYF. The CDR3 DNA reads as TGCGCCAGCAGCTTGGGCCCTCTAGCGGGAGCGTCCTACGAGCAGTACTTC.

Only a few counts were recorded for this clonotype. The CDR3 here is CAWGRQAEELFF. The CDR3 DNA is TGTGCCTGGGGGAGGCAGGCCGAGGAGCTGTTTTTT. The chain is built from TRBV30 and TRBJ2-2, with D tentatively TRBD2 (6 bases). V was cut by 5 bases and J by 10 bases, with 14 bases left in between. This CDR3 is 12 amino acids long. CDR1 GTSNPN and CDR2 SVGIG come from the germline V gene (reference sequence).

V usage is TRBV20-1 and J usage is TRBJ2-5; tentatively, D is TRBD2 (6 bases). The CDR3 sequence is 14 residues long. Trimming shortened V by 3 bases and J by 5 bases, and 16 bases separated the two germline ends. Looked up from germline, CDR1 is DFQATT and CDR2 is SNEGSKA (reference sequence). The CDR3 DNA sequence: TGCAGTGCTAGCCCCGGGGGTAATGTGGAGACCCAGTACTTC. Its protein product is CSASPGGNVETQYF.

There are many counts of this clonotype. V usage is TRBV12-3 or TRBV12-4 and J usage is TRBJ1-5, with TRBD1 as a possible D gene (5 bases). The CDR3 is 14 amino acids. V was trimmed by 5 bases and J by 6 bases, leaving 14 bases between them. CDR3 amino acids: CASSATGASQPQHF. CDR3 nucleotides: TGTGCCAGCAGTGCCACAGGAGCCTCTCAGCCCCAGCATTTT.

This clonotype occurred many times. The genes are TRBV29-1 and TRBJ1-1; perhaps TRBD1 as D (5 bases). CDR1 and CDR2 (germline): SQVTM, ANQGSEA. Trimming took 3 bases from V and 5 from J, leaving 16 bases between them. The CDR3 has 14 amino acids. The CDR3 DNA reads TGCAGCGTTGAGTTCGGGGGTGGCGCGACTGAAGCTTTCTTT. Encoded protein: CSVEFGGGATEAFF.